The 25 T cell receptor beta chains below were found in one sample sequenced in a study of blood T cells in healthy people across ages. A second PCR of about 6 to 12 cycles used a sample-barcoded 5' primer and a J-beta primer mix. TCRdb processed the 5' RACE reads anew with MiXCR; each CDR3 protein has one entry. This repertoire shows some 1.5 million distinct CDR3 sequences, approximately 30% found once; its top ten account for more than 6%. Sequencing input: blood. These receptors originate from a woman in her twenties or thirties in good health.

This clonotype was observed a handful of times. The chain combines TRBV29-1 with TRBJ2-3, with D perhaps TRBD2 (7 bases). The V gene's germline CDR1 is SQVTM and CDR2 ANQGSEA. V shed 5 bases and J shed 2 bases, with 17 bases lying between them. The CDR3 has 15 amino acids. CDR3 sequence reads: CSVSLGGQTTDTQYF. The CDR3 DNA reads as TGCAGCGTTTCGTTGGGGGGGCAGACCACAGATACGCAGTATTTT.

This clonotype was counted a few times. V is TRBV10-3 and J is TRBJ2-7; D unclear. CDR3 length equals 14 residues. Deletions cut 0 bases from V and 0 bases from J, with 6 bases between. Germline V CDR1 and CDR2: ENHRY, SYGVKD. The CDR3 is CAISESQSSYEQYF. CDR3 sequence (DNA): TGTGCCATCAGTGAGTCCCAAAGCTCCTACGAGCAGTACTTC.

The table lists this clonotype with many counts. It may be a read error: a sequence one base away is much more abundant. This chain connects TRBV7-6 to TRBJ2-1; TRBD2 aligns across 10 bases. The J call may be incorrect, as the DNA end agrees better with TRBJ2-7. The germline V gene encodes CDR1 SGHVS and CDR2 FNYEAQ. The CDR3 contains 17 residues. The CDR3 DNA sequence: TGTGCCAGCAGCCGCCGACTAGCGGGCGCCTTCTACAATGAGCAGTACTTC. Its protein product is CASSRRLAGAFYNEQYF.

Concerning this clonotype: The conserved final phenylalanine or tryptophan is absent from the CDR3, which likely points to a read error. As DNA, the CDR3 is TGTGCCAGCAGCTGGGGACAGACAGATACGCAGTATTTG. Protein sequence: CASSWGQTDTQYL. The chain is built from TRBV7-2 and TRBJ2-3; 7 positions match TRBD1. The J segment lost 3 bases and the V segment lost 4 bases, leaving 1 base of the junction unmatched. Germline CDR1 reads SGHTA; CDR2 reads FQGNSA. CDR3 size: 13 residues.

CDR3 nucleotides: TGTGCCAGTAGTTTCGAGTACGCCACCCTCTATGGCTACACCTTC. Its translation is CASSFEYATLYGYTF. V and J are TRBV19 and TRBJ1-2; D unresolved. V shed 5 bases and J shed 4 bases, with 17 bases lying between them. This CDR3 region has 15 residues. Looked up from germline, CDR1 is LNHDA and CDR2 is SQIVND (reference sequence).

In its sample, this clonotype was seen a few times. The chain combines TRBV27 with TRBJ2-1; TRBD2 might be the D (6 bases). Germline CDR1 MNHEY, CDR2 SMNVEV (reference sequence). The CDR3 extends over 13 amino acids. The V and J ends lost 0 bases and 10 bases respectively, with 10 bases between them. For the CDR3, the DNA is TGTGCCAGCAGTTTATCGGGGGGTCGAGAGCAGTTCTTC. The encoded protein is CASSLSGGREQFF.

Of note for this clonotype: Germline and junction disagree at one end, which may indicate a read error. The chain has TRBV28 and TRBJ2-6; D possibly corresponds to TRBD2 (5 bases). The CDR3 runs to 17 residues. CDR1 is MDHEN, CDR2 SYDVKM, per germline. The CDR3 DNA sequence: TGTGCCAGCAGTTCGAGTAGACTACCTTCTGGGACCAACGTCCTGACTTTC. This gives the protein CASSSSRLPSGTNVLTF.

This clonotype has just a few counts. The V and J genes are TRBV20-1 and TRBJ1-5, with D tentatively TRBD1 (6 bases). The ends were cut back, 1 base at V and 5 bases at J, with 9 bases in the middle. The CDR3 consists of 13 residues. CDR1 and CDR2 from the germline V gene are DFQATT and SNEGSKA (reference sequence). Here the CDR3 reads CSARAGGDQPQHF. The CDR3 nucleotides read TGCAGTGCTAGAGCCGGGGGCGATCAGCCCCAGCATTTT.

Comments on this clonotype: A junction boundary mismatches the germline segment, possibly from a read error. The V gene is TRBV7-2, the J gene TRBJ2-3, with 9 bases lining up with TRBD1. There are 14 residues in the CDR3. Germline CDR1 and CDR2: SGHTA and FQGNSA. For the CDR3, the DNA is TGTGCCATCAGCTCCCGGACAGGGGCAGATACGCAGTATTTT. Its protein product is CAISSRTGADTQYF.

The sample holds many counts of this clonotype. The chain recombines TRBV20-1 with TRBJ2-1; 9 nucleotides align to TRBD2. This CDR3 has 14 residues. CDR1 DFQATT and CDR2 SNEGSKA come from the germline V gene (reference sequence). The CDR3 here is CSGPSGNSYNEQFF. Here the CDR3 DNA reads TGCAGCGGACCTAGCGGGAACTCCTACAATGAGCAGTTCTTC.

V and J are TRBV4-1 and TRBJ2-1; D not certain. V dropped 0 bases and J dropped 4 bases, with 10 bases sitting between them. CDR3 length: 15 residues. CDR1 MGHRA and CDR2 YSYEKL come from the germline V gene. The CDR3 loop reads CASSQDLWLYNEQFF. CDR3 DNA sequence: TGCGCCAGCAGCCAAGATTTGTGGCTTTACAATGAGCAGTTCTTC.

This clonotype was seen more than once but under ten times. V usage is TRBV3-1 and J usage is TRBJ1-1; D is ambiguous. CDR3 length: 11 amino acids. Germline-derived CDR1 and CDR2 are LGHDT and YNNKEL (reference sequence). V gave up 6 bases and J gave up 8 bases, with 10 bases separating them. Written as DNA, the CDR3 is TGTGCCAGCAGTACTTATTCCGAAGCTTTCTTT. It codes for CASSTYSEAFF.

Only a few counts were recorded for this clonotype. The chain combines TRBV5-1 with TRBJ1-6; D unclear. Trimming pared 0 bases from V and 11 bases from J, leaving 9 bases between. CDR3 length: 13 amino acids. CDR1 and CDR2 (germline): SGHRS, YFSETQ. CDR3 protein: CASSLGVLTPLHF. In DNA form, the CDR3 reads TGCGCCAGCAGCTTGGGGGTATTGACACCCCTCCACTTT.

The rearrangement joins TRBV20-1 to TRBJ1-3, with D hard to call. Germline values: CDR1 DFQATT, CDR2 SNEGSKA (reference sequence). Trimming removed 5 bases at V and 0 bases at J, with 23 bases between. The CDR3 is 18 residues long. The CDR3 spells CSALKPSGDVDSGNTIYF. Written as DNA, the CDR3 is TGCAGTGCTCTAAAGCCGTCGGGAGACGTAGACTCTGGAAACACCATATATTTT.

The genes are TRBV18 and TRBJ1-6, with D hard to call. Germline V CDR1 and CDR2: KGHSH, LQKENI. The V and J ends lost 5 bases and 2 bases respectively, with 10 bases between them. The CDR3 runs 15 residues. CDR3 in DNA: TGTGCCAGCTCAAACGAGGCGGCCTATAATTCACCCCTCCACTTT. Translating it yields CASSNEAAYNSPLHF.

The sample holds many counts of this clonotype. This rearrangement joins TRBV29-1 to TRBJ2-3; TRBD2 aligns across 9 bases. The CDR3 contains 12 residues. V dropped 7 bases and J dropped 2; count of bases not matched to a gene: 1. CDR1 and CDR2 (germline): SQVTM, ANQGSEA. The CDR3 nucleotides are TGCAGCGGACTAGCGGACACAGATACGCAGTATTTT. Its protein is CSGLADTDTQYF.

In its sample, this clonotype was seen a few times. V and J are TRBV5-1 and TRBJ2-6; 9 nucleotides align to TRBD1. Trimming at V came to 7 bases and at J to 4 bases, leaving 15 bases not matched to a gene. The length of the CDR3 is 18 residues. Germline lookup yields CDR1 SGHRS and CDR2 YFSETQ. The CDR3 sequence: CASQLDRGRTSGANVLTF. In DNA, the CDR3 is TGCGCCAGCCAATTGGACAGGGGAAGGACGAGCGGGGCCAACGTCCTGACTTTC.

This clonotype was detected a few times. The genes are TRBV29-1 and TRBJ1-2; D is possibly TRBD1 (5 bases). The CDR3 runs 12 residues. Trimming pared 2 bases from V and 8 bases from J, leaving 12 bases between. Per germline, CDR1 SQVTM and CDR2 ANQGSEA. The CDR3 sequence is CSVERMGEGYTF. In DNA, the CDR3 is TGCAGCGTTGAACGTATGGGGGAGGGCTACACCTTC.

This clonotype was counted many times. The rearrangement uses TRBV12-3 or TRBV12-4 and TRBJ2-1; TRBD2 agrees at 14 bases. V was clipped by 6 bases and J by 6 bases; unmatched bases: 4. CDR3 length: 15 residues. For the CDR3, the DNA is TGTGCCAGCAGCCAGACTAGCGGGGGGGCCAATGAGCAGTTCTTC. This encodes CASSQTSGGANEQFF.

In its sample, this clonotype was seen many times. The V gene is TRBV7-3, the J gene TRBJ2-6; the D gene is possibly TRBD2 (5 bases). CDR3 length: 16 residues. Germline CDR1 is SGHTA and CDR2 is FQGTGA. Trimming took 5 bases from V and 0 from J, leaving 11 bases between them. Here the CDR3 DNA reads TGTGCCAGCAGCACACCGGGGTTCTCTGGGGCCAACGTCCTGACTTTC. It encodes CASSTPGFSGANVLTF.

In its sample, this clonotype was seen a few times. This rearrangement joins TRBV11-3 to TRBJ2-1; D is possibly TRBD2 (6 bases). Trimming removed 4 bases from V and 4 bases from J, with 14 bases in between. The germline gives CDR1 SGHNT, CDR2 YENEEA. The CDR3 has 15 amino acids. Here the CDR3 reads CASSSNVGRYNEQFF. The CDR3 nucleotides read TGTGCCAGCAGCTCCAATGTGGGGAGGTACAATGAGCAGTTCTTC.

This clonotype was picked up many times. The chain employs TRBV20-1 and TRBJ1-2; TRBD1 agrees at 7 bases. Trimming removed 7 bases from V and 5 bases from J; junction bases left unmatched: 10. The germline gives CDR1 DFQATT, CDR2 SNEGSKA (reference sequence). The CDR3 sequence is 13 residues long. The CDR3 bases are TGCAGTGTTCGACAGGGAGGGTGGTATGGCTACACCTTC. This translates into CSVRQGGWYGYTF.

This clonotype was observed many times. The CDR3 DNA reads as TGTGCCAGCAGCGAGGGAGGGAGGCAAGAGACCCAGTACTTC. It codes for CASSEGGRQETQYF. This sequence joins TRBV6-1 and TRBJ2-5; TRBD2 agrees at 7 bases. The CDR3 has 14 residues. Germline trimming cut 6 bases from V and 2 bases from J; bases unmatched to any gene: 6. Germline V gene sequence: CDR1 MNHNS, CDR2 SASEGT.

This clonotype was seen ten or more times. The rearrangement joins TRBV5-1 to TRBJ2-3; TRBD1 aligns across 7 bases. Germline V lookup: CDR1 SGHRS, CDR2 YFSETQ. This CDR3 region has 14 residues. The J segment lost 2 bases and the V segment lost 4 bases, leaving 4 bases of the junction unmatched. The CDR3 DNA reads as TGCGCCAGCAGCCACAGGGGTCCCACAGATACGCAGTATTTT. Protein sequence: CASSHRGPTDTQYF. Full variable domain (rest looked up from reference TRBV5-1 and TRBJ2-3): KAGVTQTPRYLIKTRGQQVTLSCSPISGHRSVSWYQQTPGQGLQFLFEYFSETQRNKGNFPGRFSGRQFSNSRSEMNVSTLELGDSALYLCASSHRGPTDTQYFGPGTRLTVL.

This clonotype was observed many times. The genes are TRBV7-2 and TRBJ2-5, with no clear D. This CDR3 is 14 amino acids long. The germline V gene encodes CDR1 SGHTA and CDR2 FQGNSA. Trimming stripped 2 bases from V and 1 base from J, with 8 bases between. The DNA of the CDR3 is TGTGCCAGCAGCTTATGGAAGGGCCAAGAGACCCAGTACTTC. Protein product: CASSLWKGQETQYF.